The clone carrying this T cell receptor (beta chain) has a handful of counts. As yet, its antigen is unknown. This CDR3 contains 14 residues. V lost 0 bases and J 1 base, leaving 8 bases between the germline ends. CDR1 is DFQATT, CDR2 SNEGSKA, per germline (reference sequence). Clinical symptoms, serum thyroxine and TRAb, thyroid ultrasound and orbital computed tomography together formed the diagnostic basis. The PBMCs had their origin in 10 ml of fresh peripheral blood. RNA transcripts gave rise to amplified TCR beta CDR3 regions. First-round RT-PCR targeting the TCR CDR3 was performed with the HTBI primer set. TCRdb re-derived calls from the multiplex PCR reads in MiXCR, one entry per CDR3 protein. The table records approximately 330,000 distinct CDR3 sequences, roughly 18% of them present only once. These data belong to a study of T cells in Graves' hyperthyroidism and ophthalmopathy. Findings of the study overall: Ophthalmopathy got predicted by the model a median roughly 6.1 months before its onset. A 13 V-J signature model discriminated ophthalmopathy versus stable hyperthyroidism.

This chain connects TRBV20-1 to TRBJ2-3; D call uncertain. The specimen was blood. The origin of this receptor is a woman aged 45-60 years with Graves' hyperthyroidism. The CDR3 nucleotides are TGCAGTGCTAGAGACGGCGGTCGCACAGATACGCAGTATTTT. It specifies CSARDGGRTDTQYF.